Following are 12 T cell receptor beta chains from one sample sequenced in a study of shared clonotypes between healthy human individuals. The table came from immunoSEQ multiplex PCR; TCRdb's copy has only in-frame clones and leaves some out. The table has about 1.5 million clones, nearly 99% seen once. The sample comprised naive CD4+ T cells sorted from blood. Regarding subset: CD45RA+ positively selected. These receptors originate from a man aged 25-40 years in good health.

Here the CDR3 reads CASSQGSIYEQYF. DNA for the CDR3: TGTGCCAGCAGTCAGGGGTCGATATACGAGCAGTACTTC. This rearrangement joins TRBV28 to TRBJ2-7; D is possibly TRBD1 (6 bases). CDR1 MDHEN and CDR2 SYDVKM come from the germline V gene. The length of the CDR3 is 13 residues. With 5 bases removed from V and 4 bases from J, the gap between germline ends came to 12 bases.

This clone was counted once. J is TRBJ2-5 and V is TRBV29-1; TRBD1 aligns across 7 bases. Per the germline V gene, CDR1 is SQVTM and CDR2 is ANQGSEA. The CDR3 covers 15 residues. Germline trimming cut 6 bases from V and 1 base from J; bases unmatched to any gene: 11. CDR3 loop: CSVSLRDSLQETQYF. CDR3 nucleotides: TGCAGCGTCAGCCTCCGGGACAGCCTCCAAGAGACCCAGTACTTC.

V is TRBV2 and J is TRBJ1-1; 8 nucleotides agree with TRBD1. V trimming: 7 bases; J trimming: 5 bases; junction bases outside the gene matches: 12. The CDR3 has 15 residues. In germline, CDR1 is SNHLY, CDR2 FYNNEI. The chain's CDR3 is CASKGQGAGSTEAFF. Here the CDR3 DNA reads TGTGCCAGCAAGGGCCAGGGGGCGGGTAGTACTGAAGCTTTCTTT.

With regard to this clone: Within the sample, other DNA sequences also encode this same CDR3. As DNA, the CDR3 is TGTGCCAGCAGTTACCCAGGTCAGCCCCAGCATTTT. Its translation: CASSYPGQPQHF. The chain carries TRBV6-5 and TRBJ1-5; D gene ambiguous. Germline CDR1 MNHEY, CDR2 SVGAGI. Trimming removed 2 bases from V and 6 bases from J, with 5 bases in between. CDR3 length: 12 amino acids.

The gene calls are TRBV5-6 and TRBJ2-7; D not resolved. V dropped 1 base and J dropped 2 bases, with 13 bases sitting between them. The CDR3 runs to 15 residues. Per the germline V gene, CDR1 is SGHDT and CDR2 is YYEEEE. For the CDR3, the DNA is TGTGCCAGCAGCTTGCTTCCGGTCTCTACCTACGAGCAGTACTTC. Translating it yields CASSLLPVSTYEQYF. The variable domain in full, with the rest retrieved from reference TRBV5-6 and TRBJ2-7, is DAGVTQSPTHLIKTRGQQVTLRCSPKSGHDTVSWYQQALGQGPQFIFQYYEEEERQRGNFPDRFSGHQFPNYSSELNVNALLLGDSALYLCASSLLPVSTYEQYFGPGTRLTVT.

The chain carries TRBV7-9 and TRBJ2-7; TRBD1 matches at 10 bases. From germline, CDR1 is SEHNR and CDR2 FQNEAQ (reference sequence). There are 17 residues in the CDR3. Unmatched junction bases numbered 6, after V lost 1 base and J lost 0 bases. Here the CDR3 reads CASSLVDRDRGSYEQYF. CDR3 bases: TGTGCCAGCAGCTTAGTAGACCGGGACAGGGGCTCCTACGAGCAGTACTTC.

CDR3 loop: CASSLGLHYGYTF. The DNA of the CDR3 is TGTGCCAGCAGTTTAGGTCTACATTATGGCTACACCTTC. The chain carries TRBV2 and TRBJ1-2; the D is unclear. Germline values: CDR1 SNHLY, CDR2 FYNNEI. This CDR3 region has 13 residues. V was clipped by 5 bases and J by 5 bases, with 12 bases between them.

This clone was recorded once. This chain joins TRBV2 and TRBJ2-3; 9 bases are shared with TRBD2. The V gene's germline CDR1 is SNHLY and CDR2 FYNNEI. Losses at the gene ends were 3 bases for V and 3 bases for J; bases not matched to a gene: 10. The CDR3 has 17 amino acids. CDR3 sequence reads: CASSDPWLAGRTDTQYF. DNA of the CDR3: TGTGCCAGCAGTGACCCCTGGCTAGCGGGAAGAACAGATACGCAGTATTTT.

The chain employs TRBV6-5 and TRBJ1-2; D uncertain. Germline values: CDR1 MNHEY, CDR2 SVGAGI. CDR3 length: 11 amino acids. The germline V and J ends were trimmed by 8 bases and 6 bases, with 10 bases remaining between them. CDR3 in amino acids: CASGKAHGYTF. DNA of the CDR3: TGTGCCAGCGGGAAGGCCCATGGCTACACCTTC.

The rearrangement uses TRBV14 and TRBJ2-1, with TRBD2 as a possible D gene (6 bases). The V gene lost 1 base and the J gene lost 5 bases, with 18 bases spanning the gap. The CDR3 is 17 residues long. Looked up from germline, CDR1 is SGHDN and CDR2 is FVKESK. The CDR3 is CASSQVLGLPLHNEQFF. The CDR3 bases are TGTGCCAGCAGCCAAGTCCTGGGACTGCCATTGCACAATGAGCAGTTCTTC.

Only one count was recorded for this clone. The genes are TRBV6-5 and TRBJ1-1, with a weak D call TRBD1 (5 bases). The germline CDR1 and CDR2 sequences are MNHEY and SVGAGI. This CDR3 contains 16 residues. With 2 bases removed from V and 2 bases from J, the gap between germline ends came to 15 bases. For the CDR3, the DNA is TGTGCCAGCAGTTACGGGACGCCAACCCTAAACACTGAAGCTTTCTTT. It translates to CASSYGTPTLNTEAFF.

The chain recombines TRBV4-1 with TRBJ1-1; weak D call: TRBD1 (5 bases). Per germline, CDR1 MGHRA and CDR2 YSYEKL. The germline V and J ends were trimmed by 0 bases and 4 bases, with 12 bases remaining between them. CDR3 length: 15 residues. The CDR3 sequence is CASSQDMQGVTEAFF. As DNA, the CDR3 is TGCGCCAGCAGCCAAGATATGCAGGGAGTCACTGAAGCTTTCTTT.